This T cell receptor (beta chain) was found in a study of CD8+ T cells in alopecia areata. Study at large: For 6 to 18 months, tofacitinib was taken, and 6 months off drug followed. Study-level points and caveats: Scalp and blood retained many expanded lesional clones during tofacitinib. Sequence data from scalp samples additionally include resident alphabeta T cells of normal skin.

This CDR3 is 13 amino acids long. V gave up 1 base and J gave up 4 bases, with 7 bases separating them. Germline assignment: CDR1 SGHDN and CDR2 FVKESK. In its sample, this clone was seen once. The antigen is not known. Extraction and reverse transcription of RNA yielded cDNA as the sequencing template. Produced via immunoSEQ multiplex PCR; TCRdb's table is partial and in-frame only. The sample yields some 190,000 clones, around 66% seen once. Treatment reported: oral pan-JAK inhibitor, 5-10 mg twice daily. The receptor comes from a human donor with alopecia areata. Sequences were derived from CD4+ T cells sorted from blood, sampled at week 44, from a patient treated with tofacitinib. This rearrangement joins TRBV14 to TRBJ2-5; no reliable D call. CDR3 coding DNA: TGTGCCAGCAGCCAAGGAGTGGTAGAGACCCAGTACTTC. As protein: CASSQGVVETQYF. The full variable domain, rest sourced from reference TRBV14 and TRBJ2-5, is EAGVTQFPSHSVIEKGQTVTLRCDPISGHDNLYWYRRVMGKEIKFLLHFVKESKQDESGMPNNRFLAERTGGTYSTLKVQPAELEDSGVYFCASSQGVVETQYFGPGTRLLVL.